Detailed here is one TCR beta chain. These data belong to a study of blood T cell repertoires in COVID-19. Produced via immunoSEQ multiplex PCR; TCRdb's table is partial and in-frame only. The profile shows around 82,000 clones, over 75% of them singletons. This sequence originates from a human donor in a cohort sampled during active COVID-19. The material sequenced was peripheral blood.

The CDR3 here is CSVAHGGSNQPQHF. CDR3 in DNA: TGCAGCGTTGCGCATGGGGGGAGCAATCAGCCCCAGCATTTT. The chain recombines TRBV29-1 with TRBJ1-5; D is possibly TRBD1 (5 bases). Germline values: CDR1 SQVTM, CDR2 ANQGSEA. The CDR3 totals 14 residues. The ends were cut back, 4 bases at V and 1 base at J, with 11 bases in the middle.